This entry lists 20 T cell receptor beta chains sequenced from one sample in a study of response to subunit inactivated influenza vaccine. Each CDR3 protein is one row after TCRdb ran MiXCR on the RT-PCR reads. The sample has more than 700,000 distinct CDR3 sequences, roughly 20% seen once. Sequencing was performed on PBMCs from blood, taken 4 to 6 days after vaccination. The receptors were sampled from a middle-aged man who received an inactivated influenza vaccine.

This clonotype was detected a few times. The V and J genes are TRBV5-1 and TRBJ2-1, with TRBD2 matching over 11 bases. Germline CDR1 SGHRS, CDR2 YFSETQ. The trim removed 2 bases at V and 6 bases at J, leaving 16 bases unmatched. This CDR3 spans 19 amino acids. CDR3 sequence reads: CASSLTGGLAGGPGNEQFF. The CDR3 DNA sequence: TGCGCCAGCAGCTTAACGGGGGGTTTAGCGGGAGGGCCCGGCAATGAGCAGTTCTTC.

The rearrangement links TRBV14 to TRBJ2-7, with D perhaps matching TRBD1 or TRBD2 (5 bases each). Germline V CDR1 and CDR2: SGHDN, FVKESK. The CDR3 is 15 amino acids. With 3 bases removed from V and 2 bases from J, the gap between germline ends came to 14 bases. CDR3 nucleotide sequence: TGTGCCAGCAGCCAGGGTAGGGGAGTTCCCTACGAGCAGTACTTC. Protein sequence: CASSQGRGVPYEQYF.

This clonotype appeared a few times. This chain connects TRBV30 to TRBJ2-3; TRBD2 agrees at 8 bases. The CDR3 is made up of 15 amino acids. V trimming: 4 bases; J trimming: 4 bases; junction bases outside the gene matches: 10. CDR1 is GTSNPN and CDR2 is SVGIG in the germline V gene (reference sequence). The CDR3, as DNA: TGTGCCTGGATCAAGCGGGAGTGGGTAGCAGATACGCAGTATTTT. Amino acids: CAWIKREWVADTQYF.

The rearrangement links TRBV7-2 to TRBJ2-3, with 7 bases fitting TRBD1. The CDR3 sequence is 16 residues long. The V gene end was trimmed by 1 base and the J gene end by 3 bases; junction bases not matched to a gene: 7. Germline CDR1 is SGHTA and CDR2 is FQGNSA. This chain's CDR3 is CASSLGTGWRTDTQYF. The CDR3 DNA reads as TGTGCCAGCAGCTTAGGGACAGGATGGAGGACAGATACGCAGTATTTT.

This clonotype turned up a few times. The chain combines TRBV4-2 with TRBJ2-7, with 7 bases that match TRBD1. Germline V CDR1 and CDR2: LGHNA, YNFKEQ. Losses at the gene ends were 2 bases for V and 1 base for J; bases not matched to a gene: 8. The CDR3 runs to 16 residues. This chain's CDR3 is CASSQRGQEPSYEQYF. CDR3 DNA: TGTGCCAGCAGCCAAAGAGGACAGGAACCGTCCTACGAGCAGTACTTC.

The J gene is TRBJ1-3, the V gene TRBV7-2; D perhaps matches TRBD1 (5 bases). This CDR3 is 15 amino acids long. Germline V gene lookup returns CDR1 SGHTA and CDR2 FQGNSA. The germline V and J ends were trimmed by 5 bases and 0 bases, with 11 bases remaining between them. The CDR3: CASSQRGPSGNTIYF. The DNA of the CDR3 is TGTGCCAGCAGCCAGCGGGGCCCCTCTGGAAACACCATATATTTT.

The chain links TRBV20-1 to TRBJ2-7; 8 bases map to TRBD2. This CDR3 contains 15 residues. J lost 6 bases, V lost 0 bases, and 10 bases had no gene match. Germline loops: CDR1 DFQATT, CDR2 SNEGSKA (reference sequence). The chain's CDR3 is CSARDYQRGPVEQYF. As DNA, the CDR3 is TGCAGTGCTAGAGATTACCAGCGGGGGCCCGTCGAGCAGTACTTC.

This chain joins TRBV5-1 and TRBJ2-7, with TRBD2 matching 7 bases. Trimming cost V 3 bases and J 7 bases; bases outside gene matches: 7. The CDR3 spans 13 residues. The germline V gene has CDR1 SGHRS and CDR2 YFSETQ. The CDR3 DNA sequence: TGCGCCAGCAGCTCTGACCCCGGGGGGGAGCAGTACTTC. As protein: CASSSDPGGEQYF.

The genes are TRBV7-6 and TRBJ1-2; D might be TRBD1 (5 bases). The CDR3 has 13 residues. V was pared by 0 bases and J by 8 bases, with 10 bases between. Germline CDR1 is SGHVS and CDR2 is FNYEAQ. The CDR3 DNA reads TGTGCCAGCAGCTTAGCGGAAGGGGTCGGCTACACCTTC. As protein: CASSLAEGVGYTF.

This chain uses TRBV12-3 or TRBV12-4 with TRBJ1-4; unclear D gene. Trimming left V 6 bases short and J 13 bases short, with 18 bases between. The CDR3 contains 13 residues. The CDR3 DNA follows: TGTGCCAGCAGCCCCACGATCCGGGGTGGACTGTTTTTT. This encodes CASSPTIRGGLFF.

V and J are TRBV20-1 and TRBJ2-3; D ambiguous. In germline, CDR1 is DFQATT, CDR2 SNEGSKA (reference sequence). This CDR3 has 15 amino acids. V lost 5 bases and J 0 bases, leaving 15 bases between the germline ends. The CDR3 loop is CSAFGPAASTDTQYF. The CDR3 DNA follows: TGCAGTGCTTTTGGTCCAGCAGCTAGCACAGATACGCAGTATTTT.

This clonotype has more than one count but fewer than ten. The chain links TRBV5-1 to TRBJ2-4, with 8 positions matching TRBD2. The junction had 12 bases not matched to a gene; V was cut back by 4 bases and J by 0 bases. Germline CDR1 is SGHRS and CDR2 is YFSETQ. The CDR3 runs 18 residues. The CDR3, as DNA: TGCGCCAGCAGCGCGGGACTAGGTTCCCCTATAGCCAAAAACATTCAGTACTTC. Amino acids: CASSAGLGSPIAKNIQYF. The variable domain in full, with the rest retrieved from reference TRBV5-1 and TRBJ2-4, is KAGVTQTPRYLIKTRGQQVTLSCSPISGHRSVSWYQQTPGQGLQFLFEYFSETQRNKGNFPGRFSGRQFSNSRSEMNVSTLELGDSALYLCASSAGLGSPIAKNIQYFGAGTRLSVL.

The chain recombines TRBV6-2 or TRBV6-3 with TRBJ2-2; D ambiguous. In germline, CDR1 is MNHEY, CDR2 SVGEGT. Trimming pared 2 bases from V and 5 bases from J, leaving 6 bases between. CDR3 length equals 13 residues. CDR3 region: CASSYIVTGELFF. CDR3 coding DNA: TGTGCCAGCAGTTACATTGTAACCGGGGAGCTGTTTTTT.

The chain employs TRBV5-1 and TRBJ2-5, with 10 bases aligning to TRBD2. V lost 0 bases, J lost 0 bases, and 8 bases stayed unmatched. Germline V gene data show CDR1 as SGHRS and CDR2 as YFSETQ. The CDR3 length is 18 residues. The CDR3 DNA sequence: TGCGCCAGCAGCTTGGCCCCCAGCGGGGGGGCCTACCAAGAGACCCAGTACTTC. Its translation: CASSLAPSGGAYQETQYF.

This clonotype has a count of ten or more. The chain combines TRBV12-3 or TRBV12-4 with TRBJ2-7; possible D gene TRBD2, 5 bases. The CDR3 extends over 12 amino acids. The V and J ends lost 4 bases and 2 bases respectively, with 6 bases between them. This CDR3 is CASSSGAYEQYF. In DNA form, the CDR3 reads TGTGCCAGCAGTTCCGGGGCCTACGAGCAGTACTTC.

This clonotype was seen ten or more times. The chain employs TRBV30 and TRBJ2-7, with D possibly matching TRBD2 (6 bases). With 5 bases removed from V and 5 bases from J, the gap between germline ends came to 13 bases. This CDR3 has 12 amino acids. CDR1 GTSNPN and CDR2 SVGIG come from the germline V gene (reference sequence). The CDR3 coding sequence is TGTGCCTGGCAGCCGGGACTCAACGAGCAGTACTTC. Translating gives CAWQPGLNEQYF.

This clonotype has just a few counts. CDR3 DNA: TGCAGTGCTCCCTTACTCCGAGATGAGCAGTTCTTC. This translates into CSAPLLRDEQFF. The rearrangement joins TRBV20-1 to TRBJ2-1; D unresolved. The CDR3 totals 12 residues. V shed 5 bases and J shed 8 bases, with 13 bases lying between them. Germline V gene data show CDR1 as DFQATT and CDR2 as SNEGSKA (reference sequence).

This sequence joins TRBV9 and TRBJ2-7; D is unclear. The V end was cut by 0 bases, the J end by 0 bases, with 13 bases between. The V gene's germline CDR1 is SGDLS and CDR2 YYNGEE. The CDR3 sequence is 16 residues long. The CDR3 loop reads CASSVEKGASSYEQYF. CDR3 bases: TGTGCCAGCAGCGTAGAAAAGGGCGCATCCTCCTACGAGCAGTACTTC.

This clonotype was seen at least ten times. The chain joins TRBV12-3 or TRBV12-4 to TRBJ2-2; D is unresolved. The V end was cut by 3 bases, the J end by 3 bases, with 5 bases between. The CDR3 loop spans 13 amino acids. The CDR3 DNA is TGTGCCAGCAGTTTGGCTCACACCGGGGAGCTGTTTTTT. Residues: CASSLAHTGELFF.

This chain joins TRBV7-9 and TRBJ1-2; D is unresolved. Trimming removed 5 bases from V and 0 bases from J, with 19 bases in between. CDR3 length equals 17 residues. CDR1 SEHNR and CDR2 FQNEAQ come from the germline V gene (reference sequence). The CDR3 DNA reads as TGTGCCAGCAGCCAAGGGAATCGGGGAATAACTAACTATGGCTACACCTTC. Its translation is CASSQGNRGITNYGYTF.